The rows below give T cell receptor beta chains drawn from one sample of a study of low-dose radiotherapy and immunotherapy resistance in tumors. One entry per CDR3 protein results from TCRdb running MiXCR on the reads. The sample contains some 39,000 distinct CDR3 sequences, around 30% of which appear only once. Sequenced material: PBMCs, taken before treatment. These receptors were obtained from a male donor with gallbladder cancer. Each CDR3 is given with its conserved first and last residue. The D gene is left open where the match is weak. Size is omitted from some rows. Given values are once, few, many or a class for expanded clones.

j_call v_call clone_size d_call cdr3_nt cdr3_aa
TRBJ2-7 TRBV20-1 many TRBD2 TGCAGTGCCGTGACTAGCGGGACGCACTACGAGCAGTACTTC CSAVTSGTHYEQYF
TRBJ1-5 TRBV27 many TRBD1 TGTGCCAGCAGCCGGACAGGTGGGAATCAGCCCCAGCATTTT CASSRTGGNQPQHF
TRBJ1-4 TRBV2 many TRBD1 TGTGCCAGCACTGGAAGGACAGGGCAAAAACTGTTTTTT CASTGRTGQKLFF
TRBJ2-2 TRBV28 NA NA TGTGCCAGCAAGACTGTAACGACCACCGGGGAGCTGTTTTTT CASKTVTTTGELFF
TRBJ2-3 TRBV12-3/TRBV12-4 NA NA TGTGCCAGCAGCCGGACGCGTAGCACAGATACGCAGTATTTT CASSRTRSTDTQYF
TRBJ2-4 TRBV20-1 many TRBD2 TGCAGTGCCTCCGGGACTAGCAATCAGTACTTC CSASGTSNQYF
TRBJ2-1 TRBV5-1 NA NA TGCGCCAGCAGCTTGGTAGGAAACAATGAGCAGTTCTTC CASSLVGNNEQFF
TRBJ2-1 TRBV9 few NA TGTGCCAGCAGCGTAGTGGAGGGCTTCTTGTACAATGAGCAGTTCTTC CASSVVEGFLYNEQFF
TRBJ2-6 TRBV7-2 many TRBD2 TGTGCCAGCAGCTTAGGACTAGCGGGCCTTCCTGGGGCCAACGTCCTGACTTTC CASSLGLAGLPGANVLTF
TRBJ2-2 TRBV12-3/TRBV12-4 many NA TGTGCCAGTGGCGTGGGGACCGGGGAGCTGTTTTTT CASGVGTGELFF
TRBJ1-4 TRBV10-3 many NA TGTGCCATCAGTGACGGATTCGGTAATGAAAAACTGTTTTTT CAISDGFGNEKLFF
TRBJ2-1 TRBV19 NA NA TGTGCCAGTAGTCTGGCTAGCGACGCCTTGTACAATGAGCAGTTCTTC CASSLASDALYNEQFF
TRBJ2-3 TRBV9 NA NA TGTGCCAGCGCTAGCGTAAGCACAGATACGCAGTATTTT CASASVSTDTQYF
TRBJ1-1 TRBV6-1 few NA TGTGCCAGCTCCGGGGCTCAAGCTTTCTTT CASSGAQAFF
TRBJ1-1 TRBV3-1 many TRBD1 TGTGCCAGCAGCCTCCGGACAGGGAGTTCAAACACTGAAGCTTTCTTT CASSLRTGSSNTEAFF
TRBJ2-1 TRBV27 many TRBD2 TGTGCCAGCGGGGGGGATTACAATGAGCAGTTCTTC CASGGDYNEQFF
TRBJ2-5 TRBV29-1 many TRBD1 TGCAGCGGACAGGGGGCCGGAGAGACCCAGTACTTC CSGQGAGETQYF
TRBJ2-1 TRBV12-3/TRBV12-4 many TRBD1 TGTGCCAGCAGTCCCAGGGGGACGGTTGAATCGCAGTTCTTC CASSPRGTVESQFF
TRBJ1-4 TRBV4-1 NA NA TGCGCCAGCAGCCAAGTTGCTCCGGACAGACCTAATGAAAAACTGTTTTTT CASSQVAPDRPNEKLFF
TRBJ1-2 TRBV2 many NA TGTGCCAGCAGCGACAGACAATCTAACTATGGCTACACCTTC CASSDRQSNYGYTF
TRBJ2-7 TRBV29-1 few NA TGCAGCGTTGGCGCGGGGTTCAACGAGCAGTACTTC CSVGAGFNEQYF
TRBJ2-7 TRBV7-8 many NA TGTGCCAGCAGCCACAGAGGGAGAGAGGAGCAGTACTTC CASSHRGREEQYF
TRBJ2-3 TRBV12-3/TRBV12-4 many TRBD2 TGTGCCAGCAGTAGCCGGACTAGCGGACTTGTGAATACGCAGTATTTT CASSSRTSGLVNTQYF
TRBJ2-7 TRBV5-1 NA NA TGCGCCAGCAGCTTGGCCCTGTCAGCCCCCTACGAGCAGTACTTC CASSLALSAPYEQYF
TRBJ1-6 TRBV5-4 NA TRBD1 TGTGCCAGCAGCTTGTTTACAGGGGGAAATTCACCCCTCCACTTT CASSLFTGGNSPLHF
TRBJ2-2 TRBV21-1 many NA TGTGCCTCTTACCGGGGGGGCTTTAACACCGGGGAGCTGTTTTTT CASYRGGFNTGELFF
TRBJ2-1 TRBV2 many TRBD1 TGTGCCAGCAGTTCCGGGACAGGGGGCGTGAATGAGCAGTTCTTC CASSSGTGGVNEQFF